Listed below are T cell receptor beta chains from one sample, sequenced in a study of shared clonotypes between healthy human individuals. Method: immunoSEQ multiplex PCR; TCRdb's copy keeps in-frame clones and lacks some. The sample yields 950,000 to 1,300,000 clones, approximately 70% seen once. The sequenced sample was memory CD4+ T cells sorted from blood. The receptor source for this set is a man aged 18 to 30 in good health. The CDR3 runs from the conserved cysteine through the conserved F or W. D genes are given only for firm matches. Clone size appears in some rows only: once, few, many, or a class for an expanded clone.

D gene: TRBD1
J gene: TRBJ1-3
V gene: TRBV6-4
clone size: few
CDR3 DNA: TGTGCCAGCAGACAGGGGGGCTCTGGAAACACCATATATTTT
CDR3 protein: CASRQGGSGNTIYF

D gene: NA
J gene: TRBJ2-2
V gene: TRBV2
clone size: NA
CDR3 DNA: TGTGCCAGCCGATTCACCGGGGAGCTGTTTTTT
CDR3 protein: CASRFTGELFF

D gene: NA
J gene: TRBJ2-1
V gene: TRBV6-5
clone size: NA
CDR3 DNA: TGTGCCAGCAGTTACCACGGACAGTACAATGAGCAGTTCTTC
CDR3 protein: CASSYHGQYNEQFF

D gene: NA
J gene: TRBJ2-6
V gene: TRBV5-1
clone size: NA
CDR3 DNA: TGCGCCAGCAGCTTATCGGTTTCTGGGGCCAACGTCCTGACTTTC
CDR3 protein: CASSLSVSGANVLTF

D gene: NA
J gene: TRBJ1-2
V gene: TRBV7-9
clone size: NA
CDR3 DNA: TGTGCCAGCAGCTTGGGGGAGAACTATGGCTACACCTTC
CDR3 protein: CASSLGENYGYTF

D gene: NA
J gene: TRBJ2-2
V gene: TRBV19
clone size: NA
CDR3 DNA: TGTGCCAGTAGTATCCAAGGGGCGTACACCGGGGAGCTGTTTTTT
CDR3 protein: CASSIQGAYTGELFF

D gene: NA
J gene: TRBJ2-3
V gene: TRBV11-3
clone size: NA
CDR3 DNA: TGTGCCAGCAGCTTAGAGACTCAGAGTTTT
CDR3 protein: CASSLETQSF

D gene: TRBD2
J gene: TRBJ2-2
V gene: TRBV7-8
clone size: NA
CDR3 DNA: TGTGCCAGCAGCTTAGCGCCTAGCGGGGGCCGGAACACCGGGGAGCTGTTTTTT
CDR3 protein: CASSLAPSGGRNTGELFF

D gene: NA
J gene: TRBJ1-1
V gene: TRBV18
clone size: many
CDR3 DNA: TGTGCCAGCTCACCCGCGTGGAGTTTCGATAGAAGGGACACTGAAGCTTTCTTT
CDR3 protein: CASSPAWSFDRRDTEAFF

D gene: NA
J gene: TRBJ2-7
V gene: TRBV5-6
clone size: NA
CDR3 DNA: TGTGCCAGCAGCTTAAGACACGAGCAGTACTTC
CDR3 protein: CASSLRHEQYF

D gene: TRBD1
J gene: TRBJ2-7
V gene: TRBV27
clone size: once
CDR3 DNA: TGTGCCAGCAGTGCCGGGGACAGCTCCTACGAGCAGTACTTC
CDR3 protein: CASSAGDSSYEQYF

D gene: TRBD2
J gene: TRBJ2-7
V gene: TRBV18
clone size: NA
CDR3 DNA: TGTGCCAGCTCACTCACTAGCGGGAGGAACCACGAGCAGTACTTC
CDR3 protein: CASSLTSGRNHEQYF

D gene: NA
J gene: TRBJ2-5
V gene: TRBV5-8
clone size: NA
CDR3 DNA: TGTGCCAGCAGCTCCGGGACAATTGAGACCCAGTACTTC
CDR3 protein: CASSSGTIETQYF

D gene: TRBD2
J gene: TRBJ2-3
V gene: TRBV5-1
clone size: NA
CDR3 DNA: TGCGCCAGCAGCTTAGCGGGGGGCACAGATACGCAGTATTTT
CDR3 protein: CASSLAGGTDTQYF

D gene: NA
J gene: TRBJ2-1
V gene: TRBV5-4
clone size: NA
CDR3 DNA: TGTGCCAGCAGCCCTGGAAGGGGTAGCGCTGACAATGAGCAGTTCTTC
CDR3 protein: CASSPGRGSADNEQFF

D gene: NA
J gene: TRBJ2-3
V gene: TRBV5-7
clone size: NA
CDR3 DNA: TGTGCCAGCAGCTTGGAAACTCCCCTAACGGGGCCCACAGATACGCAGTATTTT
CDR3 protein: CASSLETPLTGPTDTQYF

D gene: TRBD1
J gene: TRBJ1-2
V gene: TRBV4-1
clone size: NA
CDR3 DNA: TGCGCCAGCAGCCAAGTGGGACAGGGGGCCAATGGCTACACCTTC
CDR3 protein: CASSQVGQGANGYTF

D gene: TRBD1
J gene: TRBJ2-7
V gene: TRBV20-1
clone size: NA
CDR3 DNA: TGCAGTGCTAGTATGCAGGGGGTGCACTTC
CDR3 protein: CSASMQGVHF